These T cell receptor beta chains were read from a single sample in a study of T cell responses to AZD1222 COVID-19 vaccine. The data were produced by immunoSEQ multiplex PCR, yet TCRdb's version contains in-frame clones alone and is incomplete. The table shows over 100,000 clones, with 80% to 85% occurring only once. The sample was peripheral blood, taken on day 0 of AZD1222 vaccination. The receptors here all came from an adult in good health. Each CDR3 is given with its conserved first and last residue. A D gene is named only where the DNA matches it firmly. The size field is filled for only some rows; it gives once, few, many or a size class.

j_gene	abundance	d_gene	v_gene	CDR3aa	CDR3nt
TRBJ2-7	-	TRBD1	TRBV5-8	CASSLITGVHEQYF	TGTGCCAGCAGCTTGATTACAGGGGTCCACGAGCAGTACTTC
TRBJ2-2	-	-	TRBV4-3	CASSQDDDRSVVRTGELFF	TGCGCCAGCAGCCAAGATGACGACAGATCGGTTGTTCGGACCGGGGAGCTGTTTTTT
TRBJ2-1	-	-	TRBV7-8	CASSQRGSQQFF	TGTGCCAGCAGCCAGAGGGGGAGCCAGCAGTTCTTC
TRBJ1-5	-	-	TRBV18	CASSPGEGMNNQPQHF	TGTGCCAGCTCACCTGGGGAGGGGATGAACAATCAGCCCCAGCATTTT
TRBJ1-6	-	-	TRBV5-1	CASSLGSLVVSNSPLHF	TGCGCCAGCAGCTTGGGTAGTCTAGTGGTGTCAAATTCACCCCTCCACTTT
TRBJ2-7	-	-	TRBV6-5	CASSYSTVLGGGEQYF	TGTGCCAGCAGTTACTCGACTGTACTCGGAGGAGGCGAGCAGTACTTC
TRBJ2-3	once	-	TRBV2	CASSSRETDTQYF	TGTGCCAGCAGCTCGAGGGAAACAGATACGCAGTATTTT
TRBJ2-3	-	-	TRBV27	CASSYQVPSTDTQYF	TGTGCCAGCAGTTACCAAGTCCCTAGCACAGATACGCAGTATTTT
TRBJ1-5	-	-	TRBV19	CASSVGPVRGQPQHF	TGTGCCAGTAGTGTAGGACCCGTGAGGGGTCAGCCCCAGCATTTT
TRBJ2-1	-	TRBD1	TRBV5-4	CASSSGAGQGANEQFF	TGTGCCAGCAGCTCCGGGGCGGGACAGGGCGCGAATGAGCAGTTCTTC
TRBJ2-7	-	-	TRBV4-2	CASSQDMGLLSSYEQYF	TGTGCCAGCAGCCAAGATATGGGGCTACTGAGCTCCTACGAGCAGTACTTC
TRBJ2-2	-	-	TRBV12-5	CASGLRAFGGSQVGELFF	TGTGCTAGTGGTTTGAGAGCTTTCGGGGGTAGTCAAGTCGGGGAGCTGTTTTTT
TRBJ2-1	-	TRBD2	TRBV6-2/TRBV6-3	CASSYQASGRNEQFF	TGTGCCAGCAGTTACCAGGCTAGCGGGAGGAATGAGCAGTTCTTC
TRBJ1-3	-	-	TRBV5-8	CASNRPGIGNTIYF	TGTGCCAGCAACCGGCCGGGGATCGGAAACACCATATATTTT
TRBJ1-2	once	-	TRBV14	CASSPDSQYGYTF	TGTGCCAGCAGCCCGGACAGCCAATATGGCTACACCTTC
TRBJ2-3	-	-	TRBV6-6	CASSYSGPPYGDTQYF	TGTGCCAGCAGTTACTCCGGGCCGCCGTACGGTGATACGCAGTATTTT
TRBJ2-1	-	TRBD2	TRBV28	CATTSAGDPSSYNEQFF	TGTGCCACCACGTCTGCGGGGGACCCCAGCTCCTACAATGAGCAGTTCTTC
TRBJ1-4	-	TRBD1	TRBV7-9	CASSPGTVNEKLFF	TGTGCCAGCAGCCCCGGGACAGTTAATGAAAAACTGTTTTTT
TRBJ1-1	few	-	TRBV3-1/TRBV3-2	CASSRGGPAIAFF	TGTGCCAGCAGCCGAGGGGGGCCGGCAATAGCTTTCTTT
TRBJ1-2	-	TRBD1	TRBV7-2	CASSADRGAYGYTF	TGTGCCAGCAGCGCGGACAGGGGGGCCTATGGCTACACCTTC
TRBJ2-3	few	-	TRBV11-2	CASSPVRGRILATHTQYF	TGTGCCAGCAGCCCCGTACGGGGGCGAATCCTGGCGACGCATACGCAGTATTTT
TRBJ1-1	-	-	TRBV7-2	CASSSSPGLLNTEAFF	TGTGCCAGCAGCTCATCTCCGGGACTCCTGAACACTGAAGCTTTCTTT
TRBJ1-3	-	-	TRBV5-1	CASSLEGLSGNTIYF	TGCGCCAGCAGCTTGGAAGGTCTCTCTGGAAACACCATATATTTT
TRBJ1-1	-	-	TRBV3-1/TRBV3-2	CASSQTARMMAFF	TGTGCCAGCAGCCAAACGGCAAGGATGATGGCTTTCTTT
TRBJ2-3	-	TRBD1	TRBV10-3	CAIRGTVEDTQYF	TGTGCCATCAGGGGGACAGTGGAAGATACGCAGTATTTT
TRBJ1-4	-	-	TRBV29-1	CSVLQWGRGNEKLFF	TGCAGCGTTCTCCAATGGGGCAGGGGAAATGAAAAACTGTTTTTT
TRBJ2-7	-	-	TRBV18	CASSLGDNYEQYF	TGTGCCAGCTCACTTGGGGACAACTACGAGCAGTACTTC
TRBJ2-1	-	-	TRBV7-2	CASSLEGSKFSNEQFF	TGTGCCAGCAGCTTAGAAGGTTCTAAGTTCTCTAATGAGCAGTTCTTC
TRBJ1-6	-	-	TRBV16	CASSQSFREYDSPLHF	TGTGCCAGCAGCCAATCGTTCAGGGAGTATGATTCACCCCTCCACTTT
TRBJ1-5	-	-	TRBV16	CASSQGGYGQPQHF	TGTGCCAGCAGCCAAGGAGGGTATGGTCAGCCCCAGCATTTT
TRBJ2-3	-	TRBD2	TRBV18	CASSSGLAGGADTQYF	TGTGCCAGCTCATCGGGACTAGCGGGAGGGGCAGATACGCAGTATTTT
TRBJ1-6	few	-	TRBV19	CASKGVATAGSYNSPLHF	TGTGCCAGCAAAGGGGTGGCAACGGCCGGCTCCTATAATTCACCCCTCCACTTT
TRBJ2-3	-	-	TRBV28	CASSLPQGRGTQYF	TGTGCCAGCAGTTTACCCCAAGGGCGAGGAACGCAGTATTTT
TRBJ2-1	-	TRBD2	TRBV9	CASSVDGRAAYNEQFF	TGTGCCAGCAGCGTAGACGGGAGGGCAGCCTACAATGAGCAGTTCTTC
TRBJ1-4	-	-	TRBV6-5	CASSYSGGFNEKLFF	TGTGCCAGCAGTTACTCGGGAGGGTTTAATGAAAAACTGTTTTTT
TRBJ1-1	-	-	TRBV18	CASSPPSQWTNTEAFF	TGTGCCAGCTCACCACCCAGTCAGTGGACGAACACTGAAGCTTTCTTT
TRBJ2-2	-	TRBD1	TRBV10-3	CAISEKLGQGAYTGELFF	TGTGCCATCAGTGAGAAGTTAGGGCAGGGGGCTTACACCGGGGAGCTGTTTTTT
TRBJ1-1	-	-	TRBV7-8	CASSTRGRNTEAFF	TGTGCCAGCTCCACTCGAGGACGGAACACTGAAGCTTTCTTT
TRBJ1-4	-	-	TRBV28	CASSTGPIEKLFF	TGTGCCAGCAGTACGGGGCCCATAGAAAAACTGTTTTTT
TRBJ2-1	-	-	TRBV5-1	CASSLADGIEQFF	TGCGCCAGCAGCTTGGCCGATGGTATTGAGCAGTTCTTC
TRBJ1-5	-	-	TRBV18	CASSPGSNQPQHF	TGTGCCAGCTCACCGGGTAGCAATCAGCCCCAGCATTTT
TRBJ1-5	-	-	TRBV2	CASIGGAANQPQHF	TGTGCCAGCATCGGGGGGGCGGCCAATCAGCCCCAGCATTTT
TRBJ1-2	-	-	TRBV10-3	CAISEQTGYGYTF	TGTGCCATCAGTGAGCAAACAGGTTATGGCTACACCTTC
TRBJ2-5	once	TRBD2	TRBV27	CASSLGGGETQYF	TGTGCCAGCAGTTTAGGCGGGGGTGAGACCCAGTACTTC
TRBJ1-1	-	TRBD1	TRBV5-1	CASSTDRVGYTEAFF	TGCGCCAGCAGCACCGACAGGGTAGGGTACACTGAAGCTTTCTTT
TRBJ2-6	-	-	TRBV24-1	CATSDPPTSGANVLTF	TGTGCCACCAGTGATCCTCCAACCTCCGGGGCCAACGTCCTGACTTTC